This passage covers 20 T cell receptor beta chains from one sample sequenced in a study of tumor-infiltrating lymphocytes in primary liver carcinoma. A constant-region primer served to make TCR beta cDNA from about 530 ng total RNA. Slightly modified ARM-PCR, run as three nested multiplex PCR rounds, produced the TCR beta libraries. Use of TRBV1-TRBV30 forward primers with a C-beta reverse primer characterized the first two PCR rounds, which lasted around 11 cycles each. One entry per CDR3 protein results from TCRdb running MiXCR on the multiplex PCR reads. The table includes tens of thousands of distinct CDR3 sequences, around three quarters detected once. Co-extraction yielded RNA and DNA from around 18-30 mg of unsorted bulk tissue. The material sequenced was liver tumor tissue from sampling region 3. Subset indicated: tumor region T3, left-lateral pole. The receptor set was obtained from a man aged 35-49 years with primary liver carcinoma and hepatitis B virus infection.

This clonotype was picked up many times. The V gene is TRBV6-1, the J gene TRBJ2-7; the D is unclear. V was trimmed by 5 bases and J by 2 bases, leaving 7 bases between them. CDR3 size: 12 residues. Germline V gene sequence: CDR1 MNHNS, CDR2 SASEGT. CDR3 amino acids: CASSNGPYEQYF. CDR3 nucleotide sequence: TGTGCCAGCAGTAACGGACCCTACGAGCAGTACTTC.

With regard to this clonotype: An end of the junction differs from the germline gene, which may be a read error. V is TRBV18 and J is TRBJ2-7, with D unresolved. The CDR3 is 14 residues long. CDR1 and CDR2 (germline): KGHSH, LQKENI. The CDR3 DNA reads as TGTGCCGGCTCACCGGGTGATGGCTCCTACGAGCAGTACTTC. Amino acids: CAGSPGDGSYEQYF.

Note on this clonotype: Since the CDR3 does not end with the conserved phenylalanine or tryptophan, this likely comes from a read error. The J gene is TRBJ2-2, the V gene TRBV11-2; possible D gene TRBD2, 6 bases. The CDR3 is 17 amino acids. Germline loops: CDR1 SGHAT, CDR2 FQNNGV. The CDR3 DNA reads TGTGCCAGCGGAGGGTCGGGAGTTCTTACGAACACCGGGGGGCTGTTTTTG. As protein: CASGGSGVLTNTGGLFL.

A note on this clonotype: Its ends do not fully match the called genes, so a read error is possible. V gene TRBV6-1 combines with J gene TRBJ2-3; 7 nucleotides align to TRBD2. Germline V gene data show CDR1 as MNHNS and CDR2 as SASEGT. This CDR3 comprises 16 residues. CDR3 sequence: CISSQLAGLTTDTQYF. The CDR3 nucleotides read TGTATCAGCAGTCAATTAGCGGGTTTAACCACAGATACGCAGTACTTT.

The rearrangement uses TRBV6-2 or TRBV6-3 and TRBJ2-3; tentative D call: TRBD2 (5 bases). V was pared by 0 bases and J by 5 bases, with 21 bases between. CDR1 and CDR2 from the germline V gene are MNHEY and SVGEGT. The CDR3 spans 18 residues. The CDR3 DNA sequence: TGTGCCAGCAGTTACTCGGTTGCCGGGGTTTCCGCGATAGATACGCAGTATTTT. This translates into CASSYSVAGVSAIDTQYF.

This clonotype was observed a handful of times. The rearrangement uses TRBV7-2 and TRBJ1-4; no clear D gene. Trimming left V 5 bases short and J 5 bases short, with 15 bases between. Germline CDR1 SGHTA, CDR2 FQGNSA. The CDR3 is 15 residues long. The CDR3 here is CASSEGLWGNEKLFF. The CDR3, as DNA: TGTGCCAGCAGCGAGGGATTGTGGGGAAATGAAAAACTGTTTTTT.

As concerns this clonotype: The conserved final phenylalanine or tryptophan is absent from the CDR3, which likely points to a read error. No DNA is shown, since the ends of the CDR3 on it are uncertain; the CDR3 is the one TCRdb lists. The chain couples TRBV11-2 to TRBJ2-7; no DNA check was done on the table's D call, TRBD2. Counting both end residues, the CDR3 totals 15 amino acids. The V gene's germline CDR1 is SGHAT and CDR2 FQNNGV. The CDR3: CAGSQHSGGGYERYL.

On this clonotype: The germline gene is not matched at one end of the junction; a read error may be the cause. The CDR3 nucleotides read TGTGCTAGCAGCTTACCCGTTGGACTAGCGGGAGGGGGGTACAATCAGTACTTC. It yields the protein CASSLPVGLAGGGYNQYF. The genes are TRBV11-2 and TRBJ2-7, with TRBD2 matching 15 bases. Germline-derived CDR1 and CDR2 are SGHAT and FQNNGV. The CDR3 runs to 18 residues.

About this clonotype: A much larger clone differs by one base, so this may be a read error. The genes are TRBV28 and TRBJ2-2; D is unclear. This CDR3 contains 16 residues. Per the germline V gene, CDR1 is MDHEN and CDR2 is SYDVKM. The V gene lost 4 bases and the J gene lost 0 bases, with 12 bases spanning the gap. The CDR3 sequence is CASSSWALANTGELFF. The DNA for the CDR3 is TGTGCCAGCAGTTCCTGGGCGTTAGCGAACACCGGGGAGCTGTTTTTT.

This clonotype was detected a few times. The rearrangement links TRBV10-3 to TRBJ2-1, with D perhaps matching TRBD2 (5 bases). V lost 9 bases and J lost 8, with 17 bases in between. The germline V gene encodes CDR1 ENHRY and CDR2 SYGVKD. CDR3 size: 13 residues. In DNA, the CDR3 is TGTGCCATTACGGCCGGGGAAGTCGATGAGCAGTTCTTC. As protein: CAITAGEVDEQFF.

Of note for this clonotype: At one end, the junction sequence differs from germline, possibly due to a read error. This chain links TRBV12-3 or TRBV12-4 with TRBJ2-7; D may match TRBD1 or TRBD2 (5 bases each). This CDR3 region has 14 residues. CDR3 DNA sequence: TGTGCCTGCAGTTTAGGGACGGGCTCCTACGAACAGTACTTC. This sequence encodes CACSLGTGSYEQYF.

The chain carries TRBV4-1 and TRBJ2-5; 7 bases fit TRBD1. The V gene's germline CDR1 is MGHRA and CDR2 YSYEKL. Trimming removed 7 bases from V and 5 bases from J; junction bases left unmatched: 10. The length of the CDR3 is 14 residues. DNA for the CDR3: TGCGCCAGCAACCTTTGGACAGGTTACGAGACCCAGTACTTC. Its protein product is CASNLWTGYETQYF.

As concerns this clonotype: Without the conserved terminal phenylalanine or tryptophan, this CDR3 likely stems from a read error. The V call is TRBV4-1, the J call TRBJ2-7; 8 bases map to TRBD2. CDR1 and CDR2 (germline): MGHRA, YSYEKL. The V and J ends lost 4 bases and 3 bases, in that order; junction bases with no gene match: 8. The CDR3 extends over 15 amino acids. The CDR3 protein is CASSPPGLVVYEQYS. The DNA for the CDR3 is TGCGCCAGCAGCCCACCGGGACTAGTGGTCTACGAGCAGTACTCC.

This clonotype was recorded only once. The junction does not match germline at one end; this may be a read error. Here the CDR3 reads CRVERGPGANVLTF. In nucleotides, the CDR3 is TGCAGAGTTGAACGTGGGCCTGGGGCCAACGTCCTGACTTTC. The gene calls are TRBV29-1 and TRBJ2-6; no reliable D call. Per the germline V gene, CDR1 is SQVTM and CDR2 is ANQGSEA. There are 14 residues in the CDR3.

The chain combines TRBV6-5 with TRBJ2-7, with D uncertain. V lost 8 bases and J lost 2, with 13 bases in between. This CDR3 is 13 amino acids long. Germline lookup yields CDR1 MNHEY and CDR2 SVGAGI. The CDR3 loop is CASLSVRTYEQYF. DNA of the CDR3: TGTGCCAGCTTGAGCGTAAGGACCTACGAGCAGTACTTC.

This clonotype has ten or more counts. For the CDR3, the DNA is TGTGCCAGTAGCCCCCAGATTGGGGCCAACGTCCTGACTTTC. This codes for CASSPQIGANVLTF. The chain is built from TRBV19 and TRBJ2-6; D gene ambiguous. Deletions cut 6 bases from V and 3 bases from J, with 9 bases between. The CDR3 has 14 amino acids. Germline CDR1 is LNHDA and CDR2 is SQIVND (reference sequence).

Note on this clonotype: Compared with germline, one end of the junction differs, possibly owing to a read error. The V gene is TRBV29-1, the J gene TRBJ2-1; 7 nucleotides align to TRBD2. CDR1 is SQVTM and CDR2 is ANQGSEA in the germline V gene. The length of the CDR3 is 12 residues. CDR3 sequence: CRVVLAVVQQFF. The DNA for the CDR3 is TGCAGAGTTGTTCTAGCGGTTGTGCAGCAGTTCTTC.

The rearrangement uses TRBV4-1 and TRBJ2-1; the D gene is possibly TRBD2 (6 bases). V gave up 3 bases and J gave up 7 bases, with 13 bases separating them. In germline, CDR1 is MGHRA, CDR2 YSYEKL. The CDR3 spans 14 residues. The CDR3 DNA follows: TGCGCCAGCAGCCAGAGGGCCGGGAGTAATGAGCAGTTCTTC. It codes for CASSQRAGSNEQFF.

In the case of this clonotype: Mismatch with germline at one junction end may stem from a read error. This chain connects TRBV4-1 to TRBJ2-1, with D perhaps TRBD2 (5 bases). Germline V gene lookup returns CDR1 MGHRA and CDR2 YSYEKL. The CDR3 spans 14 residues. CDR3 DNA sequence: TGCGCCAGTAGCCAGGCGAGAGGGTACAATGAGCAGTCCTTC. This codes for CASSQARGYNEQSF.

The sample holds a few counts of this clonotype. A much larger clone is a single base away; this may be a read error. The chain is built from TRBV10-3 and TRBJ2-2, with TRBD2 matching 7 bases. Trimming removed 8 bases from V and 2 bases from J; junction bases left unmatched: 2. The V gene's germline CDR1 is ENHRY and CDR2 SYGVKD. CDR3 length: 13 residues. CDR3 coding DNA: TGTGCCATCTCGGGGGGTAACACCGGGGAGCTGTTTTTT. Translated: CAISGGNTGELFF.